The source of this TCR beta chain is a study of regulatory T cells in long-lasting Graves disease. Background on the study: Newly diagnosed Graves' patients had taken antithyroid drugs under 3 months. Study conclusions and caveats: Comparison showed that persistent patients shared more public clonotypes (about 2,700) than new patients (roughly 1,000).

Library construction for TCR beta used iRepertoire HTBI primers and Arm-PCR of CDR3 regions. A single record per CDR3 protein comes from TCRdb applying MiXCR to the multiplex PCR reads. The repertoire has roughly 500,000 distinct CDR3 sequences, roughly 14% of them found once; the top ten carry over 7.5%. Time point specified: newly diagnosed GD, antithyroid drugs for less than 3 months. The TCR library was prepared using RNA isolated from PBMCs. As regards this clonotype: The antigen is undetermined.

The ends lost 2 bases at V and 2 bases at J; junction bases unmatched: 7. CDR3 size: 16 residues. The data were also submitted as part of a second study, on T cells in Graves' hyperthyroidism and ophthalmopathy.

This material consisted of peripheral blood mononuclear cells (PBMCs), taken at new diagnosis, from a patient treated with antithyroid drugs. The chain recombines TRBV12-3 or TRBV12-4 with TRBJ2-7; 9 bases fit TRBD2. The source of this sequence is a man under 40 with Graves disease. Here the CDR3 DNA reads TGTGCCAGCAGTTTAAACCCTCTAGCGGGGACCTACGAGCAGTACTTC. It codes for CASSLNPLAGTYEQYF.